These 2 T cell receptor beta chains were sequenced from one sample in a study of regulatory T cells in long-lasting Graves disease (dated by TCRdb to 2020 to 2022). Library method: multiplex PCR. Sequencing was performed on an Illumina HiSeq 4000. TCR beta libraries were built with iRepertoire HTBI primers and Arm-PCR amplification of CDR3 regions. The public reads were run again by TCRdb, first through fastp at Q25 and then through MiXCR, and only productive beta chains were kept. Every CDR3 protein is listed once, alongside the most common genes and DNA of its rows. The sample table contains 200,000 to 250,000 distinct CDR3 sequences; only one count was recorded for roughly 21% of them. Approximately 15% of the sample belongs to the ten largest clones. According to the study, the label for this sample's time point signals: newly diagnosed GD, antithyroid drugs for less than 3 months. RNA was extracted from PBMCs in TRIzol for both TCR sequencing and RNA sequencing.

The sequenced sample was peripheral blood mononuclear cells (PBMCs), obtained at new diagnosis, from a patient treated with antithyroid drugs. These receptors were taken from a female donor with Graves disease.

This clonotype has more than one count but fewer than ten. This chain links TRBV12-3 or TRBV12-4 with TRBJ2-1; D gene unclear. This CDR3 contains 16 residues. The V end lost 4 bases, the J end lost 0 bases, and 13 bases lay between the germline ends. CDR3 coding DNA: TGTGCCAGCAGTTCCTCCAGACGGCCCTCCTACAATGAGCAGTTCTTC. Amino acids: CASSSSRRPSYNEQFF.

This clonotype was detected many times. The CDR3 spells CASSIRDRGGGYTF. The DNA of the CDR3 is TGTGCCAGCAGTATCCGGGACAGGGGCGGTGGCTACACCTTC. The gene calls are TRBV27 and TRBJ1-2; 10 positions agree with TRBD1. The CDR3 loop spans 14 amino acids. V shed 5 bases, J shed 7 bases, and the junction held 7 bases outside the gene matches. Germline CDR1 is MNHEY and CDR2 is SMNVEV (reference sequence).